This T cell receptor (beta chain) was captured in a study of identical twins. TCRdb redid the calling of the 5' RACE reads with MiXCR, one entry per CDR3 protein. The table includes under 800,000 distinct CDR3 sequences, around 20% detected once. V was clipped by 7 bases and J by 1 base; unmatched bases: 4. The CDR3 has 15 amino acids. These data also featured in a second study, about T cells expressing NK-cell markers.

This clonotype was obtained from a woman aged 18-29 years in good health. The rearrangement joins TRBV12-3 or TRBV12-4 to TRBJ2-1; 10 positions agree with TRBD1. The specimen sequenced was PBMCs. The CDR3 region has the DNA TGTGCCAGCAACCCGGGACAGGGGTCCTACAATGAGCAGTTCTTC. It encodes CASNPGQGSYNEQFF.